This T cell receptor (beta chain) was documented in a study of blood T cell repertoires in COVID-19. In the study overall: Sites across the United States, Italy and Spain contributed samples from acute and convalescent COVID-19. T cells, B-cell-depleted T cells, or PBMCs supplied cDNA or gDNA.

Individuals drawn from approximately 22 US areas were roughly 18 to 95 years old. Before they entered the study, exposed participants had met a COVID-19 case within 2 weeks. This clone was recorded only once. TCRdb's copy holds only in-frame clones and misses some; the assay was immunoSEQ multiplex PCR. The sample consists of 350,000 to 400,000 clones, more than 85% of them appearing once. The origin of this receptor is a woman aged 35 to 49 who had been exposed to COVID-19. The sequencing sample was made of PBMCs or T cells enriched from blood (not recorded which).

CDR3 in amino acids: CASSYLATGQEAFF. As DNA, the CDR3 is TGTGCCAGCAGTTACCTTGCGACAGGGCAGGAAGCTTTCTTT. The genes are TRBV6-5 and TRBJ1-1; 7 bases map to TRBD1. CDR1 and CDR2 (germline): MNHEY, SVGAGI. The CDR3 is 14 amino acids. V trimming: 2 bases; J trimming: 8 bases; junction bases outside the gene matches: 8.